This entry lists 21 T cell receptor beta chains sequenced from one sample in a study of cytomegalovirus exposure and HLA in healthy donors. In the PCR, 60 Vbeta and 13 Jbeta primers were used. Some clones are missing from TCRdb's copy, which holds only in-frame ones; the method was immunoSEQ multiplex PCR. The sample contains about 120,000 clones, approximately 80% of which appear only once. The specimen was PBMCs. All receptors come from a man aged 50 to 59 in good health and CMV-seropositive.

This clone was observed a single time. The V call is TRBV19, the J call TRBJ1-1; D is unclear. Trimming removed 2 bases from V and 7 bases from J, with 11 bases in between. Germline V gene data show CDR1 as LNHDA and CDR2 as SQIVND (reference sequence). The CDR3 has 13 amino acids. CDR3 amino acids: CASSINVGHEAFF. Written as DNA, the CDR3 is TGTGCCAGTAGTATAAACGTGGGCCATGAAGCTTTCTTT.

This clone was seen only once. The chain has TRBV2 and TRBJ2-7, with D tentatively TRBD1 (6 bases). From germline, CDR1 is SNHLY and CDR2 FYNNEI. Trimming took 6 bases from V and 2 from J, leaving 20 bases between them. This CDR3 spans 16 amino acids. The CDR3 loop reads CASRATGRGRAYEQYF. CDR3 bases: TGTGCCAGCAGGGCTACGGGCAGGGGACGAGCCTACGAGCAGTACTTC. Variable domain in full (rest from reference TRBV2 and TRBJ2-7): EPEVTQTPSHQVTQMGQEVILRCVPISNHLYFYWYRQILGQKVEFLVSFYNNEISEKSEIFDDQFSVERPDGSNFTLKIRSTKLEDSAMYFCASRATGRGRAYEQYFGPGTRLTVT.

A note on this clone: The same CDR3 arises from other DNA sequences in this sample as well. The chain links TRBV30 to TRBJ1-6, with D tentatively TRBD1 (5 bases). The V gene's germline CDR1 is GTSNPN and CDR2 SVGIG (reference sequence). With 0 bases removed from V and 9 bases from J, the gap between germline ends came to 9 bases. This CDR3 comprises 13 residues. The CDR3 reads CAWSVAGRSPLHF. The CDR3 DNA follows: TGTGCCTGGAGTGTAGCAGGGCGTTCACCCCTCCACTTT. The full variable domain, with the rest looked up from reference TRBV30 and TRBJ1-6, is SQTIHQWPATLVQPVGSPLSLECTVEGTSNPNLYWYRQAAGRGLQLLFYSVGIGQISSEVPQNLSASRPQDRQFILSSKKLLLSDSGFYLCAWSVAGRSPLHFGNGTRLTVT.

The chain links TRBV6-1 to TRBJ1-5; TRBD1 agrees at 7 bases. CDR1 is MNHNS and CDR2 is SASEGT in the germline V gene. The CDR3 is 14 amino acids. Trimming removed 10 bases from V and 4 bases from J; junction bases left unmatched: 10. The CDR3 DNA is TGTGCCATCAAAGGGACAGCCGGAAATCAGCCCCAGCATTTT. Translated: CAIKGTAGNQPQHF.

This clone was observed a handful of times. The J gene is TRBJ1-1, the V gene TRBV6-5; 7 bases are shared with TRBD1. This CDR3 contains 14 residues. Germline lookup yields CDR1 MNHEY and CDR2 SVGAGI. The junction had 4 bases not matched to a gene; V was cut back by 4 bases and J by 2 bases. The CDR3 region is CASSLTGLNTEAFF. CDR3 in DNA: TGTGCCAGCAGTTTGACAGGGTTAAACACTGAAGCTTTCTTT.

This chain joins TRBV30 and TRBJ2-1; D gene uncertain. V was trimmed by 2 bases and J by 9 bases, leaving 11 bases between them. Germline V CDR1 and CDR2: GTSNPN, SVGIG (reference sequence). This CDR3 has 12 residues. The CDR3 nucleotides are TGTGCCTGGAGTCAATTAGACACTGAGCAGTTCTTC. The encoded protein is CAWSQLDTEQFF.

Regarding this clone: Sequence at one end of the junction differs from germline and may be a read error. The chain combines TRBV25-1 with TRBJ2-1; D is undetermined. CDR3 size: 11 residues. In germline, CDR1 is MGHDK, CDR2 SYGVNS. Here the CDR3 reads CASSDYSEQFF. The DNA for the CDR3 is TGTGCCAGCAGTGATTACAGTGAGCAGTTCTTC.

In its sample, this clone was seen a few times. The chain uses TRBV5-1 and TRBJ1-6, with unresolved D. The CDR3 is 16 amino acids. The ends were cut back, 0 bases at V and 10 bases at J, with 17 bases in the middle. Germline CDR1 SGHRS, CDR2 YFSETQ. In DNA, the CDR3 is TGCGCCAGCAGCTTGGGAGTGGACGGGGTAGAGTCACCCCTCCACTTT. It encodes CASSLGVDGVESPLHF.

This chain links TRBV6-4 with TRBJ1-1; D gene unclear. CDR3 size: 15 residues. V gave up 6 bases and J gave up 1 base, with 15 bases separating them. The germline CDR1 and CDR2 sequences are MRHNA and SNTAGT. CDR3 in DNA: TGTGCCAGCAGGGCCAATAAATTGGCGAACACTGAAGCTTTCTTT. It yields the protein CASRANKLANTEAFF.

The table lists this clone with a few counts. The rearrangement joins TRBV6-5 to TRBJ2-5; TRBD1 aligns across 7 bases. Judging by the DNA end, TRBJ2-7 fits better; the J call may be wrong. Germline CDR1 MNHEY, CDR2 SVGAGI. The CDR3 length is 14 residues. CDR3 coding DNA: TGTGCCAGCACTCCAGGGGGACACCACTACGAGCAGTACTTC. As protein: CASTPGGHHYEQYF.

The rearrangement joins TRBV19 to TRBJ2-3; the D is unclear. Per the germline V gene, CDR1 is LNHDA and CDR2 is SQIVND (reference sequence). The CDR3 loop spans 13 amino acids. Trimming left V 1 base short and J 6 bases short, with 8 bases between. CDR3 DNA sequence: TGTGCCAGTAGTATAGCGAGTTCGGATACGCAGTATTTT. Protein product: CASSIASSDTQYF. Variable domain in full (rest from reference TRBV19 and TRBJ2-3): DGGITQSPKYLFRKEGQNVTLSCEQNLNHDAMYWYRQDPGQGLRLIYYSQIVNDFQKGDIAEGYSVSREKKESFPLTVTSAQKNPTAFYLCASSIASSDTQYFGPGTRLTVL.

This clone was detected only once. The chain employs TRBV28 and TRBJ1-2; weak D call: TRBD1 (5 bases). The V and J ends lost 4 bases and 2 bases respectively, with 11 bases between them. The germline CDR1 and CDR2 sequences are MDHEN and SYDVKM. The CDR3 contains 14 residues. This chain's CDR3 is CASSSQGWNYGYTF. CDR3 nucleotide sequence: TGTGCCAGCAGTTCGCAGGGTTGGAACTATGGCTACACCTTC.

This clone appeared a few times. J is TRBJ2-7 and V is TRBV29-1, with 15 bases that match TRBD2. The CDR3 spans 17 residues. J gave up 2 bases and V 6 bases, and 11 bases lay outside the gene matches. CDR1 and CDR2 from the germline V gene are SQVTM and ANQGSEA. The CDR3 loop reads CSVLGLAGGQLAYEQYF. CDR3 nucleotide sequence: TGCAGCGTCCTGGGACTAGCGGGGGGTCAGCTCGCCTACGAGCAGTACTTC.

This chain connects TRBV6-6 to TRBJ2-3; tentatively, D is TRBD1 (5 bases). V gave up 2 bases and J gave up 0 bases, with 6 bases separating them. The CDR3 sequence is 14 residues long. Germline CDR1 MNHNY, CDR2 SVGAGI (reference sequence). CDR3 region: CASSYAGSTDTQYF. CDR3 nucleotide sequence: TGTGCCAGCAGTTACGCAGGGAGCACAGATACGCAGTATTTT.

The CDR3 protein is CATSRDILAGNNEQFF. CDR3 nucleotides: TGTGCCACCAGCAGAGATATACTAGCGGGTAACAATGAGCAGTTCTTC. The chain couples TRBV15 to TRBJ2-1; 9 bases map to TRBD2. Germline values: CDR1 LNHNV, CDR2 YYDKDF (reference sequence). The CDR3 runs to 16 residues. Trimming at V came to 0 bases and at J to 5 bases, leaving 5 bases not matched to a gene.

V usage is TRBV12-5 and J usage is TRBJ1-6; a possible D gene is TRBD1 (5 bases). The germline V gene has CDR1 LGHNT and CDR2 FRNRAP. Trimming shortened V by 3 bases and J by 6 bases, and 12 bases separated the two germline ends. This CDR3 is 15 amino acids long. The CDR3, as DNA: TGTGCTAGTGGTTTTTCGGCGGGGGGTAATTCACCCCTCCACTTT. It codes for CASGFSAGGNSPLHF. Full variable domain (outside the CDR3, taken from reference TRBV12-5 and TRBJ1-6): DARVTQTPRHKVTEMGQEVTMRCQPILGHNTVFWYRQTMMQGLELLAYFRNRAPLDDSGMPKDRFSAEMPDATLATLKIQPSEPRDSAVYFCASGFSAGGNSPLHFGNGTRLTVT.

J is TRBJ2-5 and V is TRBV5-8; D perhaps matches TRBD1 (6 bases). In germline, CDR1 is SGHTS, CDR2 YDEGEE. Trimming removed 2 bases at V and 4 bases at J, with 9 bases between. The CDR3 is made up of 13 amino acids. The CDR3 DNA reads as TGTGCCAGCAGCTTCCACAGGGTAGAGACCCAGTACTTC. This encodes CASSFHRVETQYF.

The chain employs TRBV10-3 and TRBJ2-7; a possible D gene is TRBD1 (5 bases). The V end was cut by 3 bases, the J end by 3 bases, with 12 bases between. The CDR3 loop spans 14 amino acids. CDR1 is ENHRY and CDR2 is SYGVKD in the germline V gene. The CDR3 loop is CAISEGGRDYEQYF. The CDR3 DNA sequence: TGTGCCATCAGTGAAGGTGGCAGGGACTACGAGCAGTACTTC.

The chain joins TRBV28 to TRBJ1-1; 7 positions match TRBD1. The germline gives CDR1 MDHEN, CDR2 SYDVKM. V lost 3 bases, J lost 2 bases, and 6 bases stayed unmatched. This CDR3 contains 15 residues. CDR3 protein: CASSLGTAGNTEAFF. CDR3 bases: TGTGCCAGCAGTTTGGGGACAGCAGGAAACACTGAAGCTTTCTTT.

The V and J genes are TRBV2 and TRBJ2-2; 7 nucleotides line up with TRBD2. The CDR3 contains 15 residues. Trimming removed 2 bases from V and 3 bases from J; junction bases left unmatched: 3. The germline V gene has CDR1 SNHLY and CDR2 FYNNEI. For the CDR3, the DNA is TGTGCCAGCAGTGAACGGGAGGCCTACACCGGGGAGCTGTTTTTT. Translation gives CASSEREAYTGELFF. Combining the CDR3 with reference TRBV2 and TRBJ2-2 gives the whole variable domain EPEVTQTPSHQVTQMGQEVILRCVPISNHLYFYWYRQILGQKVEFLVSFYNNEISEKSEIFDDQFSVERPDGSNFTLKIRSTKLEDSAMYFCASSEREAYTGELFFGEGSRLTVL.

This rearrangement joins TRBV6-6 to TRBJ2-7; possible D gene TRBD2, 6 bases. Per germline, CDR1 MNHNY and CDR2 SVGAGI (reference sequence). This CDR3 region has 15 residues. V was trimmed by 2 bases and J by 0 bases, leaving 11 bases between them. The CDR3 here is CASSYVGLGSYEQYF. The DNA of the CDR3 is TGTGCCAGCAGTTACGTGGGACTCGGCTCCTACGAGCAGTACTTC.